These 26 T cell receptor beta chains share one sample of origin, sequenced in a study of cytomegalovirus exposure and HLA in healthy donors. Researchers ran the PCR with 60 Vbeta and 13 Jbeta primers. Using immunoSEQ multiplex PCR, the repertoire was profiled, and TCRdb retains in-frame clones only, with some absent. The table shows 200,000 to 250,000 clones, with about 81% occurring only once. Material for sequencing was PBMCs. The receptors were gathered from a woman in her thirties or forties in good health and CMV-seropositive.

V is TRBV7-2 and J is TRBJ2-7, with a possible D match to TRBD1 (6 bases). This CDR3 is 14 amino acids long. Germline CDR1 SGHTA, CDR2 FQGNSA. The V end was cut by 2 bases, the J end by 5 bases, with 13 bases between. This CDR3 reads CASSLTQGSDEQYF. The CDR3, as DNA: TGTGCCAGCAGCTTAACCCAGGGGAGCGACGAGCAGTACTTC.

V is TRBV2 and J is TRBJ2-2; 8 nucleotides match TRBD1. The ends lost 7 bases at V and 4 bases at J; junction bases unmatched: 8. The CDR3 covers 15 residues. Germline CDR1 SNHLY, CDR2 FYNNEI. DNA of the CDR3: TGTGCCAGCAACGGACAGGGCGTGACCACCGGGGAGCTGTTTTTT. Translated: CASNGQGVTTGELFF.

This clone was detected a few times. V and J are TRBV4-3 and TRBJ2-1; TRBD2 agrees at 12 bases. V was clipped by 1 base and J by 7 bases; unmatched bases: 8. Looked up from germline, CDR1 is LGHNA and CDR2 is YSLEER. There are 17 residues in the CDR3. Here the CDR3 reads CASSQASGRAGGNEQFF. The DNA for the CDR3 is TGCGCCAGCAGCCAAGCTAGCGGGAGGGCCGGAGGTAATGAGCAGTTCTTC.

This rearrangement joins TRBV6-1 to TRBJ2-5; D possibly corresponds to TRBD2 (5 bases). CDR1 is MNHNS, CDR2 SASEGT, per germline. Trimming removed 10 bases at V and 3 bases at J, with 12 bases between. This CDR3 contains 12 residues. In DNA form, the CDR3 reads TGTGCCACCGCACCTAGCAAAGAGACCCAGTACTTC. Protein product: CATAPSKETQYF.

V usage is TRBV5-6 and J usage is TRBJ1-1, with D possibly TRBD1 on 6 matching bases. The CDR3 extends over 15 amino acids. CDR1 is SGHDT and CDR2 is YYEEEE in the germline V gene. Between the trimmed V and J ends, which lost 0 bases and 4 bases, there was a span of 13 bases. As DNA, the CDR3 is TGTGCCAGCAGCTTGGTGGGGGAGGGGGGCACTGAAGCTTTCTTT. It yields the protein CASSLVGEGGTEAFF.

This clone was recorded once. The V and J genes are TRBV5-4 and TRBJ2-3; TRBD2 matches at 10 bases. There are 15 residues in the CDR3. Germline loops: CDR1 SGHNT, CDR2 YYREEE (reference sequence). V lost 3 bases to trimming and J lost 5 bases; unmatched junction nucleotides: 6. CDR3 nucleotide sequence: TGTGCCAGCAGCTACCTAGCGGGAGTTGTAGATACGCAGTATTTT. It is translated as CASSYLAGVVDTQYF. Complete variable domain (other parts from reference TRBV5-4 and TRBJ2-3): ETGVTQSPTHLIKTRGQQVTLRCSSQSGHNTVSWYQQALGQGPQFIFQYYREEENGRGNFPPRFSGLQFPNYSSELNVNALELDDSALYLCASSYLAGVVDTQYFGPGTRLTVL.

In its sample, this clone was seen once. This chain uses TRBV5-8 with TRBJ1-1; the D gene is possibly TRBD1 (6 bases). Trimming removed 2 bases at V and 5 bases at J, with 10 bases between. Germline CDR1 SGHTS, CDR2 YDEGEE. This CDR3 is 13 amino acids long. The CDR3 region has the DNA TGTGCCAGCAGCTTCCCACAGGGAACTGAAGCTTTCTTT. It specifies CASSFPQGTEAFF. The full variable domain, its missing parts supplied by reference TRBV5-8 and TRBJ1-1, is EAGVTQSPTHLIKTRGQQATLRCSPISGHTSVYWYQQALGLGLQFLLWYDEGEERNRGNFPPRFSGRQFPNYSSELNVNALELEDSALYLCASSFPQGTEAFFGQGTRLTVV.

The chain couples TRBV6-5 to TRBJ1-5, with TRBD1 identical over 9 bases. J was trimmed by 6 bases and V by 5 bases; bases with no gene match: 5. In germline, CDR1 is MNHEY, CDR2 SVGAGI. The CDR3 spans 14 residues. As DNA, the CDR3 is TGTGCCAGCAGTCAACAGGGGGCGAGTCAGCCCCAGCATTTT. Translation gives CASSQQGASQPQHF.

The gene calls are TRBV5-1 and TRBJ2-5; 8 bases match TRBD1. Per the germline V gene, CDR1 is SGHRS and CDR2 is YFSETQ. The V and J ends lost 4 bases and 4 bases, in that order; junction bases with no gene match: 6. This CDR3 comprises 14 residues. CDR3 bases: TGCGCCAGCAGCCTGTTTGGGACAGGAGAGACCCAGTACTTC. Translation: CASSLFGTGETQYF.

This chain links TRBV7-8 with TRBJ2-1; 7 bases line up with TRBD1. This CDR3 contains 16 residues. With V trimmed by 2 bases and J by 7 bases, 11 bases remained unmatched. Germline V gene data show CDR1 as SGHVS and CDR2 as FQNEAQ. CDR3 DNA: TGTGCCAGCAGCTTATTTGAAGGGGGCATTAAAAATGAGCAGTTCTTC. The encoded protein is CASSLFEGGIKNEQFF.

The CDR3, as DNA: TGTGCCAGCAGCTCCCGTGGGGGGGGGACTAGCGGGAGTCTCTACGAGCAGTACTTC. It translates to CASSSRGGGTSGSLYEQYF. The chain recombines TRBV7-2 with TRBJ2-7; 14 bases map to TRBD2. The J segment lost 3 bases and the V segment lost 4 bases, leaving 14 bases of the junction unmatched. In germline, CDR1 is SGHTA, CDR2 FQGNSA. CDR3 length: 19 residues. The full variable domain, in which reference TRBV7-2 and TRBJ2-7 provide the parts outside the CDR3, is GAGVSQSPSNKVTEKGKDVELRCDPISGHTALYWYRQSLGQGLEFLIYFQGNSAPDKSGLPSDRFSAERTGGSVSTLTIQRTQQEDSAVYLCASSSRGGGTSGSLYEQYFGPGTRLTVT.

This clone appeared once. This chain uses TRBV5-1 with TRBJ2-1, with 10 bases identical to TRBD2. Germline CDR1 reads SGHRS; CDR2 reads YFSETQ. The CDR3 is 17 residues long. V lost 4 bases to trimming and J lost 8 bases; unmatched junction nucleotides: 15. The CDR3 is CASSPTGGSGRRDEQFF. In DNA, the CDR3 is TGCGCCAGCAGCCCCACGGGGGGTAGCGGGAGGCGGGATGAGCAGTTCTTC.

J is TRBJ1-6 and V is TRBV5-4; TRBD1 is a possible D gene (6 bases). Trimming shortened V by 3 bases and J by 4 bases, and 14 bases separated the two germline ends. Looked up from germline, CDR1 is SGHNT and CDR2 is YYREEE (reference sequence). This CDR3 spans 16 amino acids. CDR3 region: CASSWQGTTYNSPLHF. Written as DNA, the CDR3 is TGTGCCAGCAGCTGGCAAGGGACAACGTATAATTCACCCCTCCACTTT.

CDR3 nucleotides: TGTGCCAGCAGTTTTGGGGGCGGAGTTTTGAACACTGAAGCTTTCTTT. As protein: CASSFGGGVLNTEAFF. The rearrangement joins TRBV28 to TRBJ1-1; possible D gene TRBD1, 6 bases. The V and J ends lost 3 bases and 0 bases respectively, with 14 bases between them. The germline gives CDR1 MDHEN, CDR2 SYDVKM. The CDR3 is 16 residues long.

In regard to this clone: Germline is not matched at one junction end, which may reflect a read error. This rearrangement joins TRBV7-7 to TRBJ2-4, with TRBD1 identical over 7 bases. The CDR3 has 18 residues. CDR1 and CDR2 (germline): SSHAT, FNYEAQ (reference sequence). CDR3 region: CASSFHRGQQVAKNIQYF. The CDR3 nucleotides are TGTGCTAGCAGCTTTCACAGGGGTCAGCAAGTAGCCAAAAACATTCAGTACTTC.

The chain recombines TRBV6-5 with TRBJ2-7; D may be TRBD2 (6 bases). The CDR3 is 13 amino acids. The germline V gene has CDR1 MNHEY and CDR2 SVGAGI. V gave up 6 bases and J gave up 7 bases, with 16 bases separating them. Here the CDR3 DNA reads TGTGCCAGCAGCCCGACTGGACTACGTGAGCAGTACTTC. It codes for CASSPTGLREQYF.

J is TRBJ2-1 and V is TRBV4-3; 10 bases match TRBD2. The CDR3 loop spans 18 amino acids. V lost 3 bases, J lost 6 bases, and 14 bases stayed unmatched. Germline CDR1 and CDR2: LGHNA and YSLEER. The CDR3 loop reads CASSQDFPPASGSNEQFF. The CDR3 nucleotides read TGCGCCAGCAGCCAGGACTTCCCCCCGGCTAGCGGGAGCAATGAGCAGTTCTTC.

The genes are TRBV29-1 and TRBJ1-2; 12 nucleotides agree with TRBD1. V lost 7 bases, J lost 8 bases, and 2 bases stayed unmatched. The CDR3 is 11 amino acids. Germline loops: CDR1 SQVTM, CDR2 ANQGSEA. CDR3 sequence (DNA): TGCAGCGCTGGGACAGGGGGCGGCTACACCTTC. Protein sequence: CSAGTGGGYTF.

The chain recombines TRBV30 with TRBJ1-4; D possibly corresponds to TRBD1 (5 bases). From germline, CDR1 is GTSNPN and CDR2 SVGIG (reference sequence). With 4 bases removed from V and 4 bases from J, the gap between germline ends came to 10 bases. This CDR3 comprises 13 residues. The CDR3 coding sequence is TGTGCCTGGACCGACAGCTTTAATGAAAAACTGTTTTTT. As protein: CAWTDSFNEKLFF.

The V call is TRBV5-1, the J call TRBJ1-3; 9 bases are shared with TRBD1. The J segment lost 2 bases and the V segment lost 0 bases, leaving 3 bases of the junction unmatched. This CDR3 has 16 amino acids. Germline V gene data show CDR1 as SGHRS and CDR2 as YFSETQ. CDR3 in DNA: TGCGCCAGCAGCTTGGGGGGGACAGGGCCTGGAAACACCATATATTTT. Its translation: CASSLGGTGPGNTIYF.

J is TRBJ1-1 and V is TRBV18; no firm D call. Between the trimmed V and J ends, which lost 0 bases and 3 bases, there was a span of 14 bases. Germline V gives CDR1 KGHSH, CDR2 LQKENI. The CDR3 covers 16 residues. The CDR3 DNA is TGTGCCAGCTCACCACCATTAAAACAGTCGGACACTGAAGCTTTCTTT. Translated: CASSPPLKQSDTEAFF.

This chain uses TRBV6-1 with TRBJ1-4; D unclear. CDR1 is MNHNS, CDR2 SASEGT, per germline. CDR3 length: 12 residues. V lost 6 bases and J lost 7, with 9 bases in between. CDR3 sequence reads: CASRGEGEKLFF. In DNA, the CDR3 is TGTGCCAGCAGAGGCGAGGGTGAAAAACTGTTTTTT.

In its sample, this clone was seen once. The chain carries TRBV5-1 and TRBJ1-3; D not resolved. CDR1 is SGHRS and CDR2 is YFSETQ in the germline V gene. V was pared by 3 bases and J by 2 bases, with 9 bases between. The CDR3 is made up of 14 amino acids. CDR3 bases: TGCGCCAGCAGCTATGAGGCGACTGGAAACACCATATATTTT. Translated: CASSYEATGNTIYF.

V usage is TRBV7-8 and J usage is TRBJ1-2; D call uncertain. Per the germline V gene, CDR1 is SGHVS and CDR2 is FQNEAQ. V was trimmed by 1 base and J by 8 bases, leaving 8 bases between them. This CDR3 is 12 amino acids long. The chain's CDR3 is CASSLVASGYTF. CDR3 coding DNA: TGTGCCAGCAGCTTAGTCGCGAGCGGCTACACCTTC.

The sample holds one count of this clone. The CDR3, as DNA: TGTGCCAGCAGCCCAAATTCAGGGGCCTCCTACGAGCAGTACTTC. Its protein is CASSPNSGASYEQYF. The V and J genes are TRBV7-9 and TRBJ2-7, with TRBD1 as a possible D gene (6 bases). The CDR3 has 15 amino acids. Germline CDR1 and CDR2: SEHNR and FQNEAQ (reference sequence). V was pared by 5 bases and J by 0 bases, with 14 bases between.

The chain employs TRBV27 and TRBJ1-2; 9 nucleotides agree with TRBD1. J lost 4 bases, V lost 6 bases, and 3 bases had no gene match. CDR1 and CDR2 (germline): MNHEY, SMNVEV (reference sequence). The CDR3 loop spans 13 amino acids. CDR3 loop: CASSGQGPYGYTF. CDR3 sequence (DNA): TGTGCCAGCAGCGGACAGGGGCCCTATGGCTACACCTTC.